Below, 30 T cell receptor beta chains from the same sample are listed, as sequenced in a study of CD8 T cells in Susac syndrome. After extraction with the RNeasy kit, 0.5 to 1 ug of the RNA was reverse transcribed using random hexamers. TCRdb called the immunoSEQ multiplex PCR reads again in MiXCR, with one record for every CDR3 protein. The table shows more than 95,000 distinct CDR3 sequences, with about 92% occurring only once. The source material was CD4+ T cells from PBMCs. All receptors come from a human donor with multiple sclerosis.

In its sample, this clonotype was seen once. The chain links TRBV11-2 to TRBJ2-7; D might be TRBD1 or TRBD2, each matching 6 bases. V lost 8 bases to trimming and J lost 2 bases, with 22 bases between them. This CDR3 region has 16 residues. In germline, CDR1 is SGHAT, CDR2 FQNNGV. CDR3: CASHARQGRGPYEQYF. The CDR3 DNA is TGTGCCAGCCACGCGAGGCAGGGACGGGGGCCCTACGAGCAGTACTTC.

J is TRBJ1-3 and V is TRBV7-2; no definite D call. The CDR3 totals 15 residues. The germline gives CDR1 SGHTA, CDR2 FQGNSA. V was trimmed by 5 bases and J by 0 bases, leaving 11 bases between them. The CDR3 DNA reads TGTGCCAGCAGCGACATGGGTTTCTCTGGAAACACCATATATTTT. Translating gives CASSDMGFSGNTIYF.

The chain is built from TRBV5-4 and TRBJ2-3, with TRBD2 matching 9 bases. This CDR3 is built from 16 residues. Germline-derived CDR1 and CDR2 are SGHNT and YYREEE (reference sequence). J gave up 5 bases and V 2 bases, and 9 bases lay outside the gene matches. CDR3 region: CASSFPVAGGVDTQYF. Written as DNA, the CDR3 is TGTGCCAGCAGCTTTCCCGTGGCGGGGGGGGTAGATACGCAGTATTTT.

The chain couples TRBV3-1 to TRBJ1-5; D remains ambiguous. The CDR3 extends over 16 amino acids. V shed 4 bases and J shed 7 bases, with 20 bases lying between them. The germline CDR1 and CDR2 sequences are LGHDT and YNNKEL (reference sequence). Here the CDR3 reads CASSPGIRVGGQPQHF. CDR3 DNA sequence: TGTGCCAGCAGCCCGGGGATCCGGGTTGGAGGCCAGCCCCAGCATTTT.

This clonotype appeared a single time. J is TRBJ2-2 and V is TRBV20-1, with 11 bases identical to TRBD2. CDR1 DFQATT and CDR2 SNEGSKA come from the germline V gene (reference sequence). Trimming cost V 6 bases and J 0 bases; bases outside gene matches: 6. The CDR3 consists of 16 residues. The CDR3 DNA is TGCAGTGCCCCTCCTAGCGGGGGGTCGAACACCGGGGAGCTGTTTTTT. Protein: CSAPPSGGSNTGELFF.

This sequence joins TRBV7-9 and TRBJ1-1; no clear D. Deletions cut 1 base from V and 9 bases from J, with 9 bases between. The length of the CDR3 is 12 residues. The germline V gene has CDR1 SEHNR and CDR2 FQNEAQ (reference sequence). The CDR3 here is CASSLEQIKAFF. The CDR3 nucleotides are TGTGCCAGCAGCTTAGAACAGATAAAAGCTTTCTTT.

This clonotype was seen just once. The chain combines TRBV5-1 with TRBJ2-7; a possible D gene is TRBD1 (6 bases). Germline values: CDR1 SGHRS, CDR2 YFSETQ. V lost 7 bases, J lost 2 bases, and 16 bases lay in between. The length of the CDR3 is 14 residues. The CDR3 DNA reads TGCGCCAGCCGGGGTCCGGACAGAGCCTACGAGCAGTACTTC. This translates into CASRGPDRAYEQYF.

The CDR3, as DNA: TGTGCCAGCAGACTGACTAGGGGTACCTACGAGCAGTACTTC. This encodes CASRLTRGTYEQYF. V usage is TRBV27 and J usage is TRBJ2-7; D might be TRBD2 (6 bases). The CDR3 extends over 14 amino acids. The V gene's germline CDR1 is MNHEY and CDR2 SMNVEV (reference sequence). With 6 bases removed from V and 2 bases from J, the gap between germline ends came to 14 bases.

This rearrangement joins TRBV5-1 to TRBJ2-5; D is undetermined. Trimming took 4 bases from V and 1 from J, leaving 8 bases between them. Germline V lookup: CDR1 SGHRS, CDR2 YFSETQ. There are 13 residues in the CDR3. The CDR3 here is CASSGVPQETQYF. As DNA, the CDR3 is TGCGCCAGCAGCGGGGTACCCCAAGAGACCCAGTACTTC.

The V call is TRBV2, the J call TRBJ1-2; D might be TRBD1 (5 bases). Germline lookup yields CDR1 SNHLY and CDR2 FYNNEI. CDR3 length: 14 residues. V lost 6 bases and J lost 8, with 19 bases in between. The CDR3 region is CASRGRRTGGGYTF. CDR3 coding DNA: TGTGCCAGCAGGGGGAGACGGACCGGGGGGGGCTACACCTTC.

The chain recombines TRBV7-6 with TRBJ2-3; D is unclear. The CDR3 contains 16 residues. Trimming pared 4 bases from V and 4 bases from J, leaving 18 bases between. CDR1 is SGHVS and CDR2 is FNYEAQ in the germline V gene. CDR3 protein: CASSWAAQPRADTQYF. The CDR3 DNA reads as TGTGCCAGCAGCTGGGCGGCCCAGCCTAGAGCAGATACGCAGTATTTT.

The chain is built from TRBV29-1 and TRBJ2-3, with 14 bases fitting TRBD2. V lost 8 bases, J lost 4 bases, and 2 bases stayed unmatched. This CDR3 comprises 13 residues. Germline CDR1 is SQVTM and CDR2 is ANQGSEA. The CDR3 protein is CSTTSGGADTQYF. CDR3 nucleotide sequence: TGCAGCACGACTAGCGGGGGGGCAGATACGCAGTATTTT.

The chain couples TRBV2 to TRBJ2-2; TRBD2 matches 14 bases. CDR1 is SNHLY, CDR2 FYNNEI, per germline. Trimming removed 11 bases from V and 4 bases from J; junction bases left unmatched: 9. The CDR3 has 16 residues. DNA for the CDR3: TGTGCCGGCCGACTAGCGGGGGGGCCGGGCACCGGGGAGCTGTTTTTT. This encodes CAGRLAGGPGTGELFF.

This CDR3 is CASSLANWTGPYGYTF. CDR3 in DNA: TGTGCCAGCAGTTTAGCCAATTGGACAGGCCCCTATGGCTACACCTTC. This chain links TRBV12-3 or TRBV12-4 with TRBJ1-2, with TRBD1 matching over 7 bases. The CDR3 loop spans 16 amino acids. The junction had 8 bases not matched to a gene; V was cut back by 0 bases and J by 4 bases.

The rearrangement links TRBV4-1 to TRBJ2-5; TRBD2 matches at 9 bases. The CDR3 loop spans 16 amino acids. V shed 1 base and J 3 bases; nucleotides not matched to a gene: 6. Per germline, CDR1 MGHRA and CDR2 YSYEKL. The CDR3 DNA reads TGCGCCAGCAGCCAAGCCCAGCGGGGGGACAAAGAGACCCAGTACTTC. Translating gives CASSQAQRGDKETQYF.

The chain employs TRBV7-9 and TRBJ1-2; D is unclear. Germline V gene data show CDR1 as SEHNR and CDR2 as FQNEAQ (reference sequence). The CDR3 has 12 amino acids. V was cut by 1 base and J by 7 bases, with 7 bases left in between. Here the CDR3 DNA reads TGTGCCAGCAGCTTAGGTGACGGTGGCTACACCTTC. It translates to CASSLGDGGYTF.

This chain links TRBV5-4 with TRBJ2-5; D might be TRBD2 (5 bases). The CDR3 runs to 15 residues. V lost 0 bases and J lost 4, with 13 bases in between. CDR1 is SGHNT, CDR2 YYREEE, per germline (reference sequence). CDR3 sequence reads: CASSLDRGLGETQYF. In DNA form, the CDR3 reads TGTGCCAGCAGCTTGGATCGGGGTCTGGGAGAGACCCAGTACTTC.

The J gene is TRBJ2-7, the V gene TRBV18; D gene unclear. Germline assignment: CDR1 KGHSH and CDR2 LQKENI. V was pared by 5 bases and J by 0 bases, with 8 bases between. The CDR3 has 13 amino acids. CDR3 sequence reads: CASSGQNSYEQYF. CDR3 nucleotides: TGTGCCAGCTCAGGGCAAAACTCCTACGAGCAGTACTTC.

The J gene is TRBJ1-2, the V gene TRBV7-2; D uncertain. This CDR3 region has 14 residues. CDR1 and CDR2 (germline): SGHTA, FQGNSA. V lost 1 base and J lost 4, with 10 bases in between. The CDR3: CASSLVLTSYGYTF. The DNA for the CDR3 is TGTGCCAGCAGCTTAGTGTTGACTTCCTATGGCTACACCTTC.

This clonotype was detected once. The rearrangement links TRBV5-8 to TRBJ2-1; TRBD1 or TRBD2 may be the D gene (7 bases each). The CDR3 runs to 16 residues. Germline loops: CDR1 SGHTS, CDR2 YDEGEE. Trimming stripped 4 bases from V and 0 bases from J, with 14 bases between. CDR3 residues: CASSRQGGSSYNEQFF. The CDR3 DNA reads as TGTGCCAGCAGCCGACAGGGAGGGAGCTCCTACAATGAGCAGTTCTTC.

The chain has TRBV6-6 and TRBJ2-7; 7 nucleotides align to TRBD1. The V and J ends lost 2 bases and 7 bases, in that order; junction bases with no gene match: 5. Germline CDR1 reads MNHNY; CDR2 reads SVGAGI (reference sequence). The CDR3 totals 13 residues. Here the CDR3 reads CASSYDREGEQYF. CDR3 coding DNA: TGTGCCAGCAGTTACGACAGGGAAGGGGAGCAGTACTTC.

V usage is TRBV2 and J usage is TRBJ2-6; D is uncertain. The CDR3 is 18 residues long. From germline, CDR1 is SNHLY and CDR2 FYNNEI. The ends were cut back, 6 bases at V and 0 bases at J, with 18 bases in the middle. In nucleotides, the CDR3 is TGTGCCAGCAGCGCCAGGCAGGCCCTCTTCTCTGGGGCCAACGTCCTGACTTTC. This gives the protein CASSARQALFSGANVLTF. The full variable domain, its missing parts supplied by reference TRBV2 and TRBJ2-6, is EPEVTQTPSHQVTQMGQEVILRCVPISNHLYFYWYRQILGQKVEFLVSFYNNEISEKSEIFDDQFSVERPDGSNFTLKIRSTKLEDSAMYFCASSARQALFSGANVLTFGAGSRLTVL.

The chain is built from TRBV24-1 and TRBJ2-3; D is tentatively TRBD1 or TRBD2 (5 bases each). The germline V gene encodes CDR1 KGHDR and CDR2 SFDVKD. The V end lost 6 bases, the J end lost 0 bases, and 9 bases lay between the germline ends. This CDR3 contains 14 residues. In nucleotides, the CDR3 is TGTGCCACCAGTAAAGGGGACAGCACAGATACGCAGTATTTT. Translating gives CATSKGDSTDTQYF.

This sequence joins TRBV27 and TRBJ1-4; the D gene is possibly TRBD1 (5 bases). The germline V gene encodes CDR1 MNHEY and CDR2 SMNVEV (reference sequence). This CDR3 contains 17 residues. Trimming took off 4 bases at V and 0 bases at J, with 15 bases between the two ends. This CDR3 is CASSSGPVWATNEKLFF. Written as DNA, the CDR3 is TGTGCCAGCAGTTCGGGACCCGTTTGGGCAACTAATGAAAAACTGTTTTTT.

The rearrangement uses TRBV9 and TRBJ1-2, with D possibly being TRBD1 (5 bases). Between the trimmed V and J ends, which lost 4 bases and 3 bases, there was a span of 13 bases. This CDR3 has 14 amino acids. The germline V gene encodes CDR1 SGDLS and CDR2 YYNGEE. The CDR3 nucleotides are TGTGCCAGCAGCCCAATTGGGACTTACTATGGCTACACCTTC. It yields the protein CASSPIGTYYGYTF.

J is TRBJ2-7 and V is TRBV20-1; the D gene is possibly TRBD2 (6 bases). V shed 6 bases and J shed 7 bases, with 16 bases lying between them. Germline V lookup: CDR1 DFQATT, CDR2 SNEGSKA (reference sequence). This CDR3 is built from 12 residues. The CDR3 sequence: CSAEGRGKEQYF. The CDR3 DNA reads TGCAGTGCCGAGGGACGGGGGAAGGAGCAGTACTTC.

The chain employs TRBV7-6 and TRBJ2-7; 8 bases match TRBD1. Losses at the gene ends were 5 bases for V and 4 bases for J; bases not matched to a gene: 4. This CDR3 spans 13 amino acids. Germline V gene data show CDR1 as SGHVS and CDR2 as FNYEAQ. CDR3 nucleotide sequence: TGTGCCAGCAGCATGACAGGGGATTACGAGCAGTACTTC. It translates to CASSMTGDYEQYF. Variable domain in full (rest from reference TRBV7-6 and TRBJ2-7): GAGVSQSPRYKVTKRGQDVALRCDPISGHVSLYWYRQALGQGPEFLTYFNYEAQQDKSGLPNDRFSAERPEGSISTLTIQRTEQRDSAMYRCASSMTGDYEQYFGPGTRLTVT.

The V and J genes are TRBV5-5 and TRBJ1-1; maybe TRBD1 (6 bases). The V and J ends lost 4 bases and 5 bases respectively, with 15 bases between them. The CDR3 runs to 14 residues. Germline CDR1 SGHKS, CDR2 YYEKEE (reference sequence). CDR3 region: CASSAWGGETEAFF. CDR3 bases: TGTGCCAGCAGCGCCTGGGGGGGCGAAACTGAAGCTTTCTTT.

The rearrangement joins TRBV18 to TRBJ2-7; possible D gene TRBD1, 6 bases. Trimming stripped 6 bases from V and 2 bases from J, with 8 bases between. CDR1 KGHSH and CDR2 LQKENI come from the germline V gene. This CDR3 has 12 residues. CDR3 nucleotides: TGTGCCAGCTCCGGACAGACCTACGAGCAGTACTTC. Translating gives CASSGQTYEQYF.

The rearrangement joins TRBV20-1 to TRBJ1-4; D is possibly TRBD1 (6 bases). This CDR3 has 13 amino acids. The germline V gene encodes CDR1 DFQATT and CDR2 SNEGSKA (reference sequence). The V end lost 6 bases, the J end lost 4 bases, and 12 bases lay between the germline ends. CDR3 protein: CSALQGINEKLFF. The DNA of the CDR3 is TGCAGTGCCCTCCAGGGGATTAATGAAAAACTGTTTTTT.